The rows below give T cell receptor beta chains drawn from one sample of a study of blood T cell repertoires in COVID-19. Clones were sequenced by immunoSEQ multiplex PCR, and TCRdb holds only the in-frame ones, with some missing. Among roughly 240,000 clones, more than 75% were seen once, and the ten largest hold roughly 3%. Sequencing was done on a sample of peripheral blood. All receptors come from a woman in her thirties who had recovered from COVID-19. Each CDR3 is given with its conserved first and last residue. The order of the fields is V gene, D gene, J gene, clone size, CDR3 protein, CDR3 DNA. The D gene is left open where the match is weak. Clone size, where shown, is once, few, many, or a class for clones that have expanded.

v_gene: TRBV5-4; d_gene: TRBD2; j_gene: TRBJ2-1; abundance: .; CDR3aa: CASSSIAGGLEQFF; CDR3nt: TGTGCCAGCAGCTCAATAGCGGGGGGGCTTGAGCAGTTCTTC
v_gene: TRBV6-5; d_gene: .; j_gene: TRBJ2-5; abundance: .; CDR3aa: CASRDTYNPQTQYF; CDR3nt: TGTGCCAGCCGGGACACCTACAATCCCCAGACCCAGTACTTC
v_gene: TRBV7-7; d_gene: TRBD2; j_gene: TRBJ2-1; abundance: once; CDR3aa: CASSLGLAGLNEQFF; CDR3nt: TGTGCCAGCAGCTTAGGGCTAGCGGGCTTAAATGAGCAGTTCTTC
v_gene: TRBV27; d_gene: .; j_gene: TRBJ2-7; abundance: once; CDR3aa: CASSSRRVPAYEQYF; CDR3nt: TGTGCCAGCAGTTCCCGACGGGTGCCTGCTTACGAGCAGTACTTC
v_gene: TRBV11-2; d_gene: TRBD2; j_gene: TRBJ2-5; abundance: .; CDR3aa: CASSLSGGQETQYF; CDR3nt: TGTGCCAGCAGCCTCTCGGGGGGGCAAGAGACCCAGTACTTC
v_gene: TRBV11-2; d_gene: TRBD2; j_gene: TRBJ2-7; abundance: .; CDR3aa: CASSRTRSGLAGGYEQYF; CDR3nt: TGTGCCAGCAGTCGAACGCGGTCGGGACTAGCGGGGGGTTACGAGCAGTACTTC
v_gene: TRBV19; d_gene: .; j_gene: TRBJ1-1; abundance: .; CDR3aa: CASSLITGSKSDTEAFF; CDR3nt: TGTGCCAGTAGCCTCATAACAGGGTCCAAATCCGACACTGAAGCTTTCTTT
v_gene: TRBV7-9; d_gene: .; j_gene: TRBJ2-7; abundance: .; CDR3aa: CASSSNYEQYF; CDR3nt: TGTGCCAGCAGCTCTAATTACGAGCAGTACTTC
v_gene: TRBV7-2; d_gene: .; j_gene: TRBJ2-3; abundance: .; CDR3aa: CASSSSPAGYTDTQYF; CDR3nt: TGTGCCAGCAGCTCATCTCCGGCAGGGTACACAGATACGCAGTATTTT
v_gene: TRBV4-3; d_gene: TRBD2; j_gene: TRBJ2-7; abundance: .; CDR3aa: CASSQGSGGSYEQYF; CDR3nt: TGCGCCAGCAGCCAAGGGTCGGGGGGAAGCTACGAGCAGTACTTC
v_gene: TRBV9; d_gene: TRBD1; j_gene: TRBJ2-5; abundance: .; CDR3aa: CASSVGTGVQETQYF; CDR3nt: TGTGCCAGCAGCGTAGGGACAGGGGTTCAAGAGACCCAGTACTTC
v_gene: TRBV5-1; d_gene: TRBD1; j_gene: TRBJ2-7; abundance: few; CDR3aa: CASSLGQGRSAEQYF; CDR3nt: TGCGCCAGCAGCTTAGGACAGGGGAGGTCCGCCGAGCAGTACTTC
v_gene: TRBV29-1; d_gene: .; j_gene: TRBJ2-7; abundance: .; CDR3aa: CSVEGRAGEQYF; CDR3nt: TGCAGCGTTGAGGGCAGGGCAGGAGAGCAGTACTTC
v_gene: TRBV6-5; d_gene: .; j_gene: TRBJ2-5; abundance: .; CDR3aa: CASSNQFWETQYF; CDR3nt: TGTGCCAGCAGTAATCAGTTTTGGGAGACCCAGTACTTC
v_gene: TRBV28; d_gene: .; j_gene: TRBJ2-5; abundance: .; CDR3aa: CATNLGTLETQYF; CDR3nt: TGTGCCACCAACCTTGGGACATTGGAGACCCAGTACTTC
v_gene: TRBV21-1; d_gene: .; j_gene: TRBJ1-1; abundance: .; CDR3aa: CASRRGRTLPRTEAFF; CDR3nt: TGTGCCAGCCGCAGAGGCAGAACCCTCCCGAGGACTGAAGCTTTCTTT
v_gene: TRBV27; d_gene: .; j_gene: TRBJ1-6; abundance: .; CDR3aa: CASSFSQGRNSPLHF; CDR3nt: TGTGCCAGCAGTTTTTCACAGGGACGGAATTCACCCCTCCACTTT
v_gene: TRBV30; d_gene: .; j_gene: TRBJ2-2; abundance: .; CDR3aa: CAWSEGPVQRQGRGTGELFF; CDR3nt: TGTGCCTGGAGTGAGGGTCCTGTACAAAGACAGGGGAGGGGCACCGGGGAGCTGTTTTTT
v_gene: TRBV6-1; d_gene: .; j_gene: TRBJ1-6; abundance: once; CDR3aa: CASSRSGPNSPLHF; CDR3nt: TGTGCCAGCAGCCGCTCAGGGCCTAATTCACCCCTCCACTTT
v_gene: TRBV4-2; d_gene: TRBD1; j_gene: TRBJ2-1; abundance: .; CDR3aa: CASSQEGQGWTEQFF; CDR3nt: TGTGCCAGCAGCCAAGAGGGACAGGGATGGACTGAGCAGTTCTTC
v_gene: TRBV12-3/TRBV12-4; d_gene: .; j_gene: TRBJ2-7; abundance: .; CDR3aa: CASNKLGFEQYF; CDR3nt: TGTGCCAGCAACAAACTAGGTTTCGAGCAGTACTTC
v_gene: TRBV12-3/TRBV12-4; d_gene: .; j_gene: TRBJ1-1; abundance: .; CDR3aa: CASSLGVNTEAFF; CDR3nt: TGTGCCAGCAGTCTCGGGGTTAATACTGAAGCTTTCTTT
v_gene: TRBV9; d_gene: .; j_gene: TRBJ2-1; abundance: .; CDR3aa: CASSVVSSVRSEQFF; CDR3nt: TGTGCCAGCAGCGTAGTGTCTAGCGTCCGATCTGAGCAGTTCTTC
v_gene: TRBV7-6; d_gene: TRBD1; j_gene: TRBJ1-2; abundance: .; CDR3aa: CASSLEQGAYYGYTF; CDR3nt: TGTGCCAGCAGCTTAGAACAGGGGGCCTACTATGGCTACACCTTC
v_gene: TRBV18; d_gene: TRBD2; j_gene: TRBJ2-7; abundance: few; CDR3aa: CASSGRGAYEQYF; CDR3nt: TGTGCCAGCTCGGGACGGGGGGCCTACGAGCAGTACTTC
v_gene: TRBV6-5; d_gene: TRBD1; j_gene: TRBJ2-7; abundance: .; CDR3aa: CASSYTGTGAYEQYF; CDR3nt: TGTGCCAGCAGCTACACCGGGACAGGAGCTTACGAGCAGTACTTC
v_gene: TRBV9; d_gene: .; j_gene: TRBJ2-5; abundance: .; CDR3aa: CASSAGGETQYF; CDR3nt: TGTGCCAGCAGCGCCGGAGGAGAGACCCAGTACTTC
v_gene: TRBV7-2; d_gene: TRBD2; j_gene: TRBJ2-1; abundance: few; CDR3aa: CASSLVASGGGEQFF; CDR3nt: TGTGCCAGCAGCTTAGTGGCTAGCGGGGGTGGTGAGCAGTTCTTC
v_gene: TRBV6-1; d_gene: TRBD1; j_gene: TRBJ1-1; abundance: .; CDR3aa: CASSEGTGIPTEAFF; CDR3nt: TGTGCCAGCAGTGAAGGGACAGGGATTCCCACTGAAGCTTTCTTT
v_gene: TRBV6-6; d_gene: .; j_gene: TRBJ1-6; abundance: .; CDR3aa: CASSKDRLHNSPLHF; CDR3nt: TGTGCCAGCAGCAAGGACCGACTACATAATTCACCCCTCCACTTT
v_gene: TRBV9; d_gene: TRBD1; j_gene: TRBJ2-3; abundance: .; CDR3aa: CASSVAPPGGGEDTQYF; CDR3nt: TGTGCCAGCAGCGTAGCTCCCCCAGGGGGCGGGGAAGATACGCAGTATTTT
v_gene: TRBV5-1; d_gene: .; j_gene: TRBJ2-3; abundance: .; CDR3aa: CASSYRGTEASTDTQYF; CDR3nt: TGCGCCAGCAGCTACCGCGGGACAGAGGCTAGCACAGATACGCAGTATTTT
v_gene: TRBV15; d_gene: TRBD2; j_gene: TRBJ2-4; abundance: .; CDR3aa: CATSTRTSGVNIQYF; CDR3nt: TGTGCCACCAGCACCCGGACTAGCGGGGTAAACATTCAGTACTTC
v_gene: TRBV6-2/TRBV6-3; d_gene: TRBD1; j_gene: TRBJ1-1; abundance: few; CDR3aa: CASSPDRDTEAFF; CDR3nt: TGTGCCAGCAGTCCCGACAGGGACACTGAAGCTTTCTTT
v_gene: TRBV27; d_gene: .; j_gene: TRBJ2-1; abundance: .; CDR3aa: CASSFGQKQFF; CDR3nt: TGTGCCAGCAGTTTCGGACAGAAGCAGTTCTTC
v_gene: TRBV2; d_gene: TRBD2; j_gene: TRBJ2-1; abundance: .; CDR3aa: CASNGLAGLGEQFF; CDR3nt: TGTGCCAGCAATGGACTAGCGGGGCTGGGCGAGCAGTTCTTC
v_gene: TRBV24-1; d_gene: TRBD1; j_gene: TRBJ2-1; abundance: .; CDR3aa: CATSEATGTGGRGEQFF; CDR3nt: TGTGCCACCAGTGAAGCAACCGGGACAGGGGGAAGAGGTGAGCAGTTCTTC
v_gene: TRBV5-1; d_gene: TRBD1; j_gene: TRBJ1-4; abundance: once; CDR3aa: CASSLGQGENNEKLFF; CDR3nt: TGCGCCAGCAGCTTGGGACAGGGGGAGAATAATGAAAAACTGTTTTTT
v_gene: TRBV7-9; d_gene: TRBD2; j_gene: TRBJ2-7; abundance: .; CDR3aa: CASSPSGGNSYEQYF; CDR3nt: TGTGCCAGCAGCCCTAGCGGGGGCAACTCCTACGAGCAGTACTTC